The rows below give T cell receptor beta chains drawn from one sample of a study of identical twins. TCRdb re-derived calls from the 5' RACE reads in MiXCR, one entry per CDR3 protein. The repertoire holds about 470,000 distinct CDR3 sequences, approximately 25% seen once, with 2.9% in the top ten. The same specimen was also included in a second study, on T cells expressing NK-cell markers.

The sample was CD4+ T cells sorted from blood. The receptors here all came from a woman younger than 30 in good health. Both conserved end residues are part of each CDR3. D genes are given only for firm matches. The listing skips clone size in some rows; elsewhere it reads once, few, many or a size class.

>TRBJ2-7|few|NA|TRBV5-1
CASSLEPGRSYEQYF
TGCGCCAGCAGCTTGGAGCCAGGGAGGTCCTACGAGCAGTACTTC
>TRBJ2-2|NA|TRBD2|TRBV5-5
CASYRDRTSGTRGELFF
TGTGCCAGCTACCGGGACAGGACTAGCGGGACGCGCGGGGAGCTGTTTTTT
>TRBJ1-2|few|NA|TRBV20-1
CSAKRSYGYTF
TGCAGTGCAAAACGGTCGTATGGCTACACCTTC
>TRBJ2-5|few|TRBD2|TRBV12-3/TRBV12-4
CASSYPERELWETQYF
TGTGCCAGCAGCTACCCAGAGCGGGAGCTCTGGGAGACCCAGTACTTC
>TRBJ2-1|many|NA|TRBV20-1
CSARVYNEQFF
TGCAGTGCTAGGGTCTACAATGAGCAGTTCTTC
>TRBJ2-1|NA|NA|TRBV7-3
CASPAGGPYNEQFF
TGTGCCAGCCCCGCCGGGGGCCCCTACAATGAGCAGTTCTTC
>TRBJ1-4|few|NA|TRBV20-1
CSASPGVEKLFF
TGCAGTGCTAGTCCAGGGGTTGAAAAACTGTTTTTT
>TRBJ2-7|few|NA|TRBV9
CASSLGGDGAYEQYF
TGTGCCAGCAGCCTCGGTGGGGACGGGGCCTACGAGCAGTACTTC
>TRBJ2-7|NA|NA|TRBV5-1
CASSLNDNSYEQYF
TGCGCCAGCAGCCTCAACGACAATTCCTACGAGCAGTACTTC
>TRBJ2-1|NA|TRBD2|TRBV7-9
CASSLGTSGIDEQFF
TGTGCCAGCAGCTTAGGGACTAGCGGGATAGATGAGCAGTTCTTC
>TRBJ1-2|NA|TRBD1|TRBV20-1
CSVGPGTGNYGYTF
TGCAGTGTCGGCCCCGGGACAGGGAACTATGGCTACACCTTC
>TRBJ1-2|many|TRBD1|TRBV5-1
CASSRLPGQDNYGYTF
TGCGCCAGCAGCCGTCTACCGGGACAGGATAACTATGGCTACACCTTC
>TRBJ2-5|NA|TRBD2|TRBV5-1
CASSSGLAGFLETQYF
TGCGCCAGCAGCTCAGGACTAGCGGGGTTCCTAGAGACCCAGTACTTC
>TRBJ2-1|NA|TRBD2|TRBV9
CASSVAPSGRVGEQFF
TGTGCCAGCAGCGTAGCGCCTAGCGGGAGGGTAGGTGAGCAGTTCTTC
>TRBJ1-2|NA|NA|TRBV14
CASSPGTWGTYGYTF
TGTGCCAGCAGCCCCGGGACCTGGGGCACCTATGGCTACACCTTC